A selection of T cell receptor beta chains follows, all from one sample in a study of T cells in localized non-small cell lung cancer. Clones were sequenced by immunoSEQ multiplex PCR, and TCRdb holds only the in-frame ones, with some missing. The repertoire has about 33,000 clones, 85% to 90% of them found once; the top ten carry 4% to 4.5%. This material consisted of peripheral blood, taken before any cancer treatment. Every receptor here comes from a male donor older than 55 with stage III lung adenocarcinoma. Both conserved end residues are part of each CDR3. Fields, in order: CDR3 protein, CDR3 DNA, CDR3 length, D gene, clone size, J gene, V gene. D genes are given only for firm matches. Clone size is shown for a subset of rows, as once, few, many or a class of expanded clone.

CASRRGSQAFF | TGTGCCAGCAGACGGGGCTCTCAAGCTTTCTTT | 11 | . | few | TRBJ1-1 | TRBV6-4
CASHNGGPSYEQYF | TGCGCCAGCCACAACGGGGGACCGTCCTACGAGCAGTACTTC | 14 | . | few | TRBJ2-7 | TRBV10-1
CASSFGLRDRGRKLFF | TGTGCCAGCAGTTTCGGACTTCGGGACAGGGGAAGAAAACTGTTTTTT | 16 | TRBD1 | . | TRBJ1-4 | TRBV28
CASSRTGRAGETQYF | TGTGCCAGCAGCCGCACGGGGCGGGCTGGGGAGACCCAGTACTTC | 15 | . | . | TRBJ2-5 | TRBV11-2
CASSIDRTPRNEQFF | TGTGCCAGTAGTATAGACCGGACACCCAGGAATGAGCAGTTCTTC | 15 | . | . | TRBJ2-1 | TRBV19
CASKTDRANVLTF | TGTGCCAGCAAGACGGACCGGGCCAACGTCCTGACTTTC | 13 | . | few | TRBJ2-6 | TRBV6-1
CASRSSQGRITDTQYF | TGTGCCAGCCGATCATCCCAGGGCAGGATTACAGATACGCAGTATTTT | 16 | . | . | TRBJ2-3 | TRBV25-1
CASSLGLAGGPGLETQYF | TGCGCCAGCAGCTTGGGACTAGCGGGGGGGCCAGGGCTGGAGACCCAGTACTTC | 18 | TRBD2 | . | TRBJ2-5 | TRBV5-1
CASSDWSREQYF | TGTGCCAGCAGTGATTGGAGTCGAGAGCAGTACTTC | 12 | . | few | TRBJ2-7 | TRBV2
CASSSGQSTMNTEAFF | TGTGCCAGCAGCTCGGGACAGAGTACTATGAACACTGAAGCTTTCTTT | 16 | TRBD1 | . | TRBJ1-1 | TRBV6-6
CASSLSIPVEQYF | TGTGCCAGCAGCTTATCGATCCCGGTCGAGCAGTACTTC | 13 | . | . | TRBJ2-7 | TRBV5-5
CASSDTITSGGPFFQTQYF | TGTGCCAGCAGTGACACAATTACTAGCGGGGGGCCTTTCTTTCAGACCCAGTACTTC | 19 | TRBD2 | . | TRBJ2-5 | TRBV6-4
CASSPQISGNTIYF | TGTGCCAGCAGCCCGCAAATCTCTGGAAACACCATATATTTT | 14 | . | . | TRBJ1-3 | TRBV9
CASSTGDGQAFF | TGCGCCAGCAGCACAGGGGACGGACAAGCTTTCTTT | 12 | TRBD1 | . | TRBJ1-1 | TRBV4-1